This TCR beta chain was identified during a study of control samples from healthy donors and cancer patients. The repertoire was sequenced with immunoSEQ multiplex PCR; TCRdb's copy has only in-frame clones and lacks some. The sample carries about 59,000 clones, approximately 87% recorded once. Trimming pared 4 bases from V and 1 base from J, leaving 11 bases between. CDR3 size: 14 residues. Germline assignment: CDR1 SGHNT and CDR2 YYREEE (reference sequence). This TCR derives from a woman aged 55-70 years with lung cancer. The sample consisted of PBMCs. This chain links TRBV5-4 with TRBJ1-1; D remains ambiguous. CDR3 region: CASSPKYSNTEAFF. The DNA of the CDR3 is TGTGCCAGCAGCCCCAAATACTCGAACACTGAAGCTTTCTTT.